This T cell receptor beta chain was captured by sequencing in a study of T cells in Graves' hyperthyroidism and ophthalmopathy. At the level of the study: Peripheral blood was obtained at initial diagnosis, preceding any treatment. Study-wide results and limits: Ophthalmopathy and stable hyperthyroidism were told apart by a 13 V-J model. Most clonotypes expanded in thyroid above 0.001 were likewise present in blood.

This clonotype showed up many times. Its antigen is undetermined. The investigators amplified TCR beta CDR3 regions from RNA transcripts. The study used the HTBI primer set for a first-round RT-PCR of the TCR CDR3. A single record per CDR3 protein comes from TCRdb applying MiXCR to the multiplex PCR reads. Among 400,000 to 500,000 distinct CDR3 sequences listed, roughly 14% were seen once. Isolation of PBMCs was performed on approximately 10 ml fresh peripheral blood. Material for sequencing was blood. This clonotype originated in a young woman with Graves' hyperthyroidism.

The CDR3 here is CASGLIGARTEAFF. The CDR3 coding sequence is TGTGCTAGTGGTTTGATCGGGGCCCGCACTGAAGCTTTCTTT. The rearrangement joins TRBV12-5 to TRBJ1-1; possibly TRBD1 for D (5 bases). Germline V gives CDR1 LGHNT, CDR2 FRNRAP. Trimming removed 2 bases at V and 4 bases at J, with 11 bases between. The CDR3 contains 14 residues.